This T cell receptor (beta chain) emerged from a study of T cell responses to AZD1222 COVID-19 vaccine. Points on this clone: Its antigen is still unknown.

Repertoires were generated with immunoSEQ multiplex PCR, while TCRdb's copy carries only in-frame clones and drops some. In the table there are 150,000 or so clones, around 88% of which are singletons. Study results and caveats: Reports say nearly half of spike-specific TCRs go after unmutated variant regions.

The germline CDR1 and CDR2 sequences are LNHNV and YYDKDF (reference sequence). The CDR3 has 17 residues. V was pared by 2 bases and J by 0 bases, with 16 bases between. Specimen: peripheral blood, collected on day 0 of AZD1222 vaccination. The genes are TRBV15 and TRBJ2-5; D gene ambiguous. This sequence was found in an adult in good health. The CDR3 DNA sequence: TGTGCCACCAGCAGAAGAAGTTCGACGAAGTACCAAGAGACCCAGTACTTC. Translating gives CATSRRSSTKYQETQYF.